This TCR beta chain comes out of a study of cytomegalovirus exposure and HLA in healthy donors. Study-level findings and limits: According to a subsequent analysis, TCR clusters from the first cohort were inclined to appear together in the 110 or so validation repertoires. High sensitivity and specificity were reportedly achieved when the classifier diagnosed cytomegalovirus status. Most TCRs appeared rarely, but some public TCRs recurred in many donors.

The donors belonged to the approximately 120-subject validation cohort, separate from the roughly 720-subject first cohort. The repertoire was sequenced with immunoSEQ multiplex PCR; TCRdb's copy has only in-frame clones and lacks some. This sample has some 120,000 clones; around nine tenths occur once, and the top ten carry less than 1.5%. The V and J ends lost 2 bases and 8 bases respectively, with 13 bases between them. The CDR3 is 15 amino acids. Germline CDR1 is MNHNS and CDR2 is SASEGT. This clone has more than one count but fewer than ten. Its antigen is currently unknown. This TCR was sampled from a man younger than 40 in good health and CMV-seronegative. The rearrangement joins TRBV6-1 to TRBJ1-6; D possibly corresponds to TRBD1 (6 bases). Sample: PBMCs. CDR3 DNA sequence: TGTGCCAGCAGTGAATCTAGCCAGGGGCATTCACCCCTCCACTTT. It translates to CASSESSQGHSPLHF.